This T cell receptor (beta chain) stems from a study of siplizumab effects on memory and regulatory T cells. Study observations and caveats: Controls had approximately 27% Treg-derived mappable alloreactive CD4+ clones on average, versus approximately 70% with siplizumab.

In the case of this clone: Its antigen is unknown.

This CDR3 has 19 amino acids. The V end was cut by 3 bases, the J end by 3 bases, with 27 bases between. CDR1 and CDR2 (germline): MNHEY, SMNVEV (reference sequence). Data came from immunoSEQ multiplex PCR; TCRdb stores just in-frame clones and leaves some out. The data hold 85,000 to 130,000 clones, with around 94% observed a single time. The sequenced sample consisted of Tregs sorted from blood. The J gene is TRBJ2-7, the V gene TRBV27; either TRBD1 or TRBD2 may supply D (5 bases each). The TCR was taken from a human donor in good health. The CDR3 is CASSFRIGLGTQDYYEQYF. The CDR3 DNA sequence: TGTGCCAGCAGTTTTAGGATCGGTCTGGGGACGCAAGATTACTACGAGCAGTACTTC.